This T cell receptor beta chain was captured by sequencing in a study of technical replicates of blood from a handful of donors. Measured with immunoSEQ multiplex PCR; TCRdb has only the in-frame clones, and not every one. There are more than 90,000 clones in the sample; around 95% occur only once, and 0.22% lies in the top ten. The receptor's source is a human donor in good health. What was sequenced was T cells isolated from PBMCs.

DNA of the CDR3: TGTGCCAGCAGTGAATGGGGGGGAAGGGGTGAAAAACTGTTTTTT. It encodes CASSEWGGRGEKLFF. The chain combines TRBV6-1 with TRBJ1-4, with D perhaps TRBD1 (5 bases). CDR1 is MNHNS and CDR2 is SASEGT in the germline V gene. V was cut by 2 bases and J by 7 bases, with 14 bases left in between. The CDR3 totals 15 residues.